The T cell receptor beta chain described here comes from a study of blood T cell repertoires in COVID-19 (dated by TCRdb to about 2020). Broadly, across the study: Samples covering the acute and convalescent phases of COVID-19 were provided by collaborators in the United States, Italy and Spain. The samples were drawn from two sources: the first 160 participants of the ongoing ImmuneRACE study, and 1,254 subjects contributed by 6 global collaborators. Subjects who had been exposed to COVID-19, were actively infected with it, or had recovered from it provided the deeply sampled blood TCRbeta repertoires that made up the dataset. Where HLA class I and class II types were available, the types were taken from metadata supplied by the sample provider, not from assay-based typing. A freely available public database, intended as a resource for researchers studying the immune response to SARS-CoV-2, is where the repertoires were released. Nearly every sample came with metadata listing a de-identified subject ID, COVID-19 status, age in years and sex. The prospective study material was composed of cDNA or gDNA derived from T cells, B-cell-depleted T cells, or PBMCs. Overall study outcomes, separate from this receptor: The amount of clinical and demographic metadata varied by source and participant and was provided uncurated.

Notes on this clone: There is no known antigen for this receptor. No clone much larger than this one lies a single base away; base qualities are absent.

Per the germline V gene, LGHNT is the CDR1 and FRNRAP is the CDR2. V lost 3 bases and J lost 1 base, and the count of bases not matched to a germline gene is 3. The CDR3 covers 15 residues, taking in both the cysteine and the phenylalanine. The entry retains the CDR3 DNA only, 45 bases that are in frame from base 1. The immunoSEQ Assay, a bias-controlled multiplex PCR, was used to amplify TCRbeta CDR3 regions from genomic DNA. In the paper's pipeline: Within the assay, amplification of reference gene primers was used to estimate how many nucleated cells each sample contained. Sequence reads were collapsed and filtered to measure the absolute abundance of every unique TCRbeta CDR3 rearrangement. Productive Simpson clonality was computed per sample as the square root of Simpson's diversity index over productive rearrangements. TCRdb obtained this table from immuneACCESS and retained in-frame rearrangements with V and J assigned. These tables miss some clones; where compared with another copy, unresolved V genes account for less than half of the shortfall, and the remainder is unexplained. For V, J and clone size, that table is used; D and trimming come from the DNA. The sample has about 310,000 clones on record, over 75% of them singletons. 2.2% of the sample is in the top ten clones.

In the prospective study, participants were roughly 18 to 100 years old, resided in fewer than 25 geographic areas of the United States, and were enrolled through a virtual design. In the prospective study, cohorts were assigned on the basis of participant-reported clinical history obtained from a screening survey and a study questionnaire. Recovered participants in ImmuneRACE Cohort 3 were defined as having two consecutive negative NP/OP PCR tests, clearance from a healthcare professional, or resolution of symptoms. In the prospective study, mobile phlebotomists collected whole blood, serum and a nasopharyngeal or oropharyngeal swab from each participant. Prospective study participants could optionally give additional blood draws and questionnaires over an approximately two-month period. Prospective study blood samples were shipped either frozen or at room temperature before DNA extraction.

The sequence was obtained from a man aged 25 to 40 who had recovered from COVID-19. The sequence joins TRBV12-5 to TRBJ1-5, with TRBD1 matching 7 junction bases. Input material: PBMCs or T cells enriched from blood (not recorded which). The DNA is TGTGCTAGTGGTTTAGGGGGCTCAAGCAATCAGCCCCAGCATTTT. This codes for CASGLGGSSNQPQHF.